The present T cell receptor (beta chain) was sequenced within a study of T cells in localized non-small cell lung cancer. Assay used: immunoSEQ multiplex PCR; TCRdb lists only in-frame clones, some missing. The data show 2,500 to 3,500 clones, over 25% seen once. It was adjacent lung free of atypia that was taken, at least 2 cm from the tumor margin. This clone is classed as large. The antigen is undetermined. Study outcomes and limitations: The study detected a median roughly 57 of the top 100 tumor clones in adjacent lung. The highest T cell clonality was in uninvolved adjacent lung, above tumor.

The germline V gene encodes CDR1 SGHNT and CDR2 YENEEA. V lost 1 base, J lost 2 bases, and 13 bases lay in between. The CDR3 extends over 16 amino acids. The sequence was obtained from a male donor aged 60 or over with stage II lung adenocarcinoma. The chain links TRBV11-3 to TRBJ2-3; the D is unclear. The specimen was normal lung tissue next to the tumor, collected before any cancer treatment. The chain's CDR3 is CASSLGEYGPTDTQYF. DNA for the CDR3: TGTGCCAGCAGCTTAGGGGAATACGGTCCCACAGATACGCAGTATTTT.